These 27 T cell receptor beta chains were all obtained from the same sample, sequenced in a study of spatial heterogeneity in lung cancer. TCRdb re-called the 5' RACE reads with MiXCR, one entry per CDR3 protein. The table lists roughly 10,000 distinct CDR3 sequences, less than 4.5% of them singletons. The sample's time point: sample taken at primary tumor resection. Whole RNA was taken from tumor, nontumor lung or frozen PBMC; it was then sequenced unsorted. The material sequenced was PBMCs, taken at surgery. All receptors come from a female donor with early-stage non-small cell lung cancer.

This clonotype was recorded at least ten times. This beta chain lies outside the target of a library built for alpha chains; its clone size means little. This chain joins TRBV4-2 and TRBJ2-2, with 9 nucleotides matching TRBD2. Losses at the gene ends were 4 bases for V and 2 bases for J; bases not matched to a gene: 5. The germline V gene has CDR1 LGHNA and CDR2 YNFKEQ. The CDR3 runs to 16 residues. The CDR3 loop reads CASSRRLADNTGELFF. In DNA form, the CDR3 reads TGTGCCAGCAGCCGTAGACTAGCGGATAACACCGGGGAGCTGTTTTTT.

This clonotype was seen many times. This beta chain is a stray read from a library made for alpha chains; its abundance is not meaningful. The V gene is TRBV7-2, the J gene TRBJ2-1; D remains unclear. V lost 3 bases, J lost 4 bases, and 7 bases lay in between. Germline V gene sequence: CDR1 SGHTA, CDR2 FQGNSA. The CDR3 has 13 residues. The CDR3 loop is CASSLPHYNEQFF. CDR3 DNA: TGTGCCAGCAGCTTGCCCCATTACAATGAGCAGTTCTTC. Combining the CDR3 with reference TRBV7-2 and TRBJ2-1 gives the whole variable domain GAGVSQSPSNKVTEKGKDVELRCDPISGHTALYWYRQSLGQGLEFLIYFQGNSAPDKSGLPSDRFSAERTGGSVSTLTIQRTQQEDSAVYLCASSLPHYNEQFFGPGTRLTVL.

A remark on this clonotype: Since the library was made to target alpha chains, this beta chain is a stray read and its abundance is not meaningful. The chain couples TRBV2 to TRBJ1-5; D gene ambiguous. V lost 4 bases to trimming and J lost 11 bases, with 15 bases between them. CDR1 is SNHLY, CDR2 FYNNEI, per germline. The CDR3 loop spans 13 amino acids. The CDR3 DNA reads TGTGCCAGCAGTGTTTTAGGTTCGGGAGCCCAGCATTTT. It yields the protein CASSVLGSGAQHF.

This clonotype was recorded many times. The library was designed around alpha chains, so this beta chain is a stray read whose abundance carries little weight. V usage is TRBV6-2 or TRBV6-3 and J usage is TRBJ2-2; TRBD1 matches 7 bases. CDR1 MNHEY and CDR2 SVGEGT come from the germline V gene. V gave up 6 bases and J gave up 0 bases; unmatched junction bases: 7. CDR3 length: 16 amino acids. CDR3 nucleotide sequence: TGTGCCAGCAGAGCAGACAGGGACCCGAACACCGGGGAGCTGTTTTTT. Amino acids: CASRADRDPNTGELFF.

At least ten counts were recorded for this clonotype. This beta chain appears as a stray read in a library generated for alpha chains; its size is not informative. The chain is built from TRBV12-3 or TRBV12-4 and TRBJ2-1, with TRBD2 matching over 7 bases. With 2 bases clipped from V and 10 bases from J, the junction kept 5 bases outside the gene matches. CDR3 length: 13 residues. CDR3 residues: CASSLLLTSEQFF. For the CDR3, the DNA is TGTGCCAGCAGTTTACTCCTGACTAGCGAGCAGTTCTTC.

This clonotype came up many times. This beta chain came through as a stray read in a library set up for alpha chains, and its size says little. The chain links TRBV28 to TRBJ2-7; TRBD2 matches at 9 bases. This CDR3 is built from 17 residues. The J segment lost 7 bases and the V segment lost 5 bases, leaving 18 bases of the junction unmatched. The germline gives CDR1 MDHEN, CDR2 SYDVKM. CDR3 protein: CASSLAKGAGGRREQYF. In DNA, the CDR3 is TGTGCCAGCAGTCTAGCGAAGGGGGCGGGAGGGCGTCGAGAGCAGTACTTC.

This clonotype occurred many times. For a library built for alpha chains, this beta chain is a stray read; little rests on its size. CDR3 bases: TGCGCCAGCAGTAAGTTCGGGGGTCGATTCGATGAGCAGTTCTTC. It translates to CASSKFGGRFDEQFF. The chain combines TRBV5-1 with TRBJ2-1, with TRBD2 as a possible D gene (6 bases). Germline values: CDR1 SGHRS, CDR2 YFSETQ. The CDR3 spans 15 residues. With 5 bases removed from V and 8 bases from J, the gap between germline ends came to 20 bases.

This clonotype was counted many times. This beta chain is a stray sequence in a library constructed for alpha chains; its clone size is not meaningful. The V call is TRBV6-6, the J call TRBJ2-1, with D perhaps being TRBD1 or TRBD2 (5 bases each). The CDR3 is made up of 16 amino acids. V was cut by 9 bases and J by 0 bases, with 18 bases left in between. CDR1 MNHNY and CDR2 SVGAGI come from the germline V gene (reference sequence). The CDR3 spells CASRGDWRSSYNEQFF. CDR3 sequence (DNA): TGTGCCAGTAGAGGGGATTGGCGGAGCTCCTACAATGAGCAGTTCTTC.

Many counts were recorded for this clonotype. The size of this beta chain means little, since it is a stray read in a library made for alpha chains. This chain joins TRBV20-1 and TRBJ2-1, with D unresolved. V lost 5 bases to trimming and J lost 7 bases, with 9 bases between them. This CDR3 is built from 11 residues. CDR1 is DFQATT, CDR2 SNEGSKA, per germline (reference sequence). The CDR3 spells CSAVTLNEQFF. The DNA for the CDR3 is TGCAGTGCTGTGACTCTAAATGAGCAGTTCTTC.

This clonotype was counted a few times. As an off-target read in a library built for alpha chains, this beta chain has a frequency of little significance. CDR3: CASSQDVGQGVYEQYF. In DNA, the CDR3 is TGCGCCAGCAGCCAAGATGTAGGACAGGGCGTATACGAGCAGTACTTC. The rearrangement uses TRBV4-3 and TRBJ2-7, with TRBD1 identical over 8 bases. The CDR3 is 16 amino acids. V lost 0 bases, J lost 4 bases, and 8 bases stayed unmatched. Germline V lookup: CDR1 LGHNA, CDR2 YSLEER.

This clonotype has just a few counts. The library was prepared for alpha chains; this beta chain is a stray read, so its frequency means little. The rearrangement joins TRBV5-6 to TRBJ1-4, with 7 bases identical to TRBD1. Germline CDR1 SGHDT, CDR2 YYEEEE. The CDR3 length is 17 residues. J lost 0 bases, V lost 4 bases, and 9 bases had no gene match. The CDR3 coding sequence is TGTGCCAGCAGCCTATATGGACAGGTCGCAACTAATGAAAAACTGTTTTTT. This encodes CASSLYGQVATNEKLFF.

Many counts were recorded for this clonotype. With the library built for alpha chains, this beta chain is off target and its frequency is not meaningful. This chain joins TRBV7-9 and TRBJ2-1, with D possibly being TRBD2 (5 bases). Germline loops: CDR1 SEHNR, CDR2 FQNEAQ (reference sequence). This CDR3 is 15 amino acids long. V lost 5 bases to trimming and J lost 0 bases, with 11 bases between them. In nucleotides, the CDR3 is TGTGCCAGCAGCCTGAGCGGAAGCTCCTACAATGAGCAGTTCTTC. Translation: CASSLSGSSYNEQFF. The entire variable domain, with the rest obtained from reference TRBV7-9 and TRBJ2-1, is as follows: DTGVSQNPRHKITKRGQNVTFRCDPISEHNRLYWYRQTLGQGPEFLTYFQNEAQLEKSRLLSDRFSAERPKGSFSTLEIQRTEQGDSAMYLCASSLSGSSYNEQFFGPGTRLTVL.

This clonotype was counted many times. Since it is a stray read in a library aimed at alpha chains, this beta chain has a size that is not meaningful. The genes are TRBV19 and TRBJ2-3; TRBD2 is a possible D gene (5 bases). The CDR3 runs to 14 residues. The germline V gene has CDR1 LNHDA and CDR2 SQIVND (reference sequence). The V gene lost 3 bases and the J gene lost 13 bases, with 20 bases spanning the gap. For the CDR3, the DNA is TGTGCCAGTAGTATTGGAACTAGTGGAGCTCGAAAGTATTTT. Translated: CASSIGTSGARKYF.

This clonotype was detected ten times or more. This beta chain came through as a stray read in a library set up for alpha chains, and its size says little. The chain employs TRBV11-2 and TRBJ1-2, with TRBD1 matching 10 bases. The CDR3 is made up of 14 amino acids. Germline V gene sequence: CDR1 SGHAT, CDR2 FQNNGV. Germline trimming cut 5 bases from V and 8 bases from J; bases unmatched to any gene: 8. CDR3 region: CASSQKGTGDGYTF. The CDR3 region has the DNA TGTGCCAGCAGCCAGAAGGGGACAGGGGACGGCTACACCTTC. Filled out from reference TRBV11-2 and TRBJ1-2, the complete variable domain reads EAGVAQSPRYKIIEKRQSVAFWCNPISGHATLYWYQQILGQGPKLLIQFQNNGVVDDSQLPKDRFSAERLKGVDSTLKIQPAKLEDSAVYLCASSQKGTGDGYTFGSGTRLTVV.

This clonotype was seen repeatedly, ten times or more. This beta chain is a stray read from a library made for alpha chains; its abundance is not meaningful. The chain employs TRBV7-2 and TRBJ2-2; maybe TRBD2 (5 bases). CDR3 length: 15 residues. Germline-derived CDR1 and CDR2 are SGHTA and FQGNSA. Trimming cost V 5 bases and J 7 bases, with 17 bases left between them. The CDR3 is CASSPRLGSYGELFF. CDR3 nucleotide sequence: TGTGCCAGCAGCCCAAGACTGGGGAGCTACGGGGAGCTGTTTTTT.

By frequency in the sample, this clonotype is medium-sized (0.01 to 0.1%). The library was designed around alpha chains, so this beta chain is a stray read whose abundance carries little weight. The chain links TRBV5-6 to TRBJ2-5; D is uncertain. Germline V gene data show CDR1 as SGHDT and CDR2 as YYEEEE. V lost 4 bases, J lost 0 bases, and 7 bases lay in between. The CDR3 runs 13 residues. This CDR3 reads CASSGPNQETQYF. In DNA, the CDR3 is TGTGCCAGCAGCGGACCGAACCAAGAGACCCAGTACTTC.

This clonotype was counted at least ten times. Found in a library prepared for alpha chains, this beta chain is an off-target read, and its abundance has little meaning. V is TRBV12-3 or TRBV12-4 and J is TRBJ1-5; 7 bases are shared with TRBD1. This CDR3 is built from 13 residues. Trimming took 3 bases from V and 5 from J; bases not matched to a gene: 1. CDR3 region: CASSFRGDQPQHF. The CDR3 nucleotides are TGTGCCAGCAGTTTCAGGGGGGATCAGCCCCAGCATTTT.

This clonotype occurred many times. Within a library made for alpha chains, this beta chain is off target, and its count is uninformative. This chain connects TRBV5-1 to TRBJ1-1, with D maybe TRBD1 (5 bases). CDR1 and CDR2 (germline): SGHRS, YFSETQ. Trimming removed 4 bases at V and 5 bases at J, with 15 bases between. The CDR3 is 14 residues long. The CDR3 sequence is CASSLVGLGTEAFF. The CDR3, as DNA: TGCGCCAGCAGCCTGGTGGGGCTTGGGACTGAAGCTTTCTTT.

This clonotype was seen ten or more times. Because the library targeted alpha chains, this beta chain is an off-target read whose size means little. The chain is built from TRBV7-3 and TRBJ1-1, with 7 bases fitting TRBD1. Germline CDR1 reads SGHTA; CDR2 reads FQGTGA. The junction had 3 bases not matched to a gene; V was cut back by 5 bases and J by 0 bases. CDR3 length: 14 amino acids. The CDR3 here is CASSKGAMNTEAFF. CDR3 nucleotides: TGTGCCAGCAGCAAGGGGGCCATGAACACTGAAGCTTTCTTT.

This clonotype was observed many times. The size of this beta chain means little, since it is a stray read in a library made for alpha chains. This CDR3 is CASSLEAGAPTDTQYF. The CDR3 region has the DNA TGTGCCAGCAGCTTAGAAGCGGGAGCCCCGACAGATACGCAGTATTTT. The rearrangement links TRBV7-6 to TRBJ2-3; 8 positions agree with TRBD2. Germline assignment: CDR1 SGHVS and CDR2 FNYEAQ. The CDR3 has 16 residues. V was clipped by 1 base and J by 3 bases; unmatched bases: 6.

This clonotype has a count of ten or more. This beta chain appears as a stray read in a library generated for alpha chains; its size is not informative. This chain connects TRBV20-1 to TRBJ2-4; TRBD2 matches at 7 bases. Germline CDR1 and CDR2: DFQATT and SNEGSKA (reference sequence). CDR3 length: 18 residues. The V segment lost 3 bases and the J segment 0 bases; nucleotides outside the gene matches: 14. The CDR3 spells CSASPLAETLVAKNIQYF. The DNA for the CDR3 is TGCAGTGCTAGTCCTCTAGCGGAGACCCTCGTAGCCAAAAACATTCAGTACTTC.

This clonotype came up a few times. The library was prepared for alpha chains; this beta chain is a stray read, so its frequency means little. The CDR3, as DNA: TGTGCCTATCGACGGCGGCGGCTGTACCAAGAGACCCAGTACTTC. The encoded protein is CAYRRRRLYQETQYF. The chain recombines TRBV27 with TRBJ2-5, with D unresolved. CDR3 length: 15 amino acids. Trimming took off 11 bases at V and 0 bases at J, with 19 bases between the two ends. Germline CDR1 is MNHEY and CDR2 is SMNVEV (reference sequence).

This clonotype was counted many times. Since it is a stray read in a library aimed at alpha chains, this beta chain has a size that is not meaningful. The rearrangement uses TRBV7-2 and TRBJ2-3, with D hard to call. Trimming shortened V by 0 bases and J by 9 bases, and 16 bases separated the two germline ends. Looked up from germline, CDR1 is SGHTA and CDR2 is FQGNSA. The CDR3 is 15 residues long. The CDR3 sequence: CASSLAEYRRRTQYF. Here the CDR3 DNA reads TGTGCCAGCAGCTTAGCGGAATACAGACGCAGAACGCAGTATTTT.

This clonotype was counted ten times or more. The library was built for alpha chains, so this beta chain is an off-target read and its size means little. The V and J genes are TRBV19 and TRBJ2-5; tentatively, D is TRBD1 (7 bases). The CDR3 is 15 amino acids. V lost 4 bases, J lost 2 bases, and 14 bases lay in between. Germline V CDR1 and CDR2: LNHDA, SQIVND (reference sequence). CDR3 sequence: CASSSSGGRQETQYF. The CDR3 nucleotides are TGTGCCAGTAGTAGCTCAGGGGGGCGGCAAGAGACCCAGTACTTC.

This clonotype was counted many times. Being off target in a library aimed at alpha chains, this beta chain has a size of little meaning. The chain uses TRBV7-2 and TRBJ2-3; 11 nucleotides align to TRBD2. Trimming took 5 bases from V and 4 from J; bases not matched to a gene: 5. The V gene's germline CDR1 is SGHTA and CDR2 FQGNSA. CDR3 size: 15 residues. CDR3 loop: CASSIPTSGADTQYF. The DNA for the CDR3 is TGTGCCAGCAGCATACCGACTAGCGGGGCAGATACGCAGTATTTT.

This clonotype was observed many times. This beta chain slipped into a library made for alpha chains as a stray read, so its size is not meaningful. The CDR3 loop reads CSARSDIPSGANVLTF. CDR3 bases: TGCAGTGCTAGGTCGGACATCCCCTCTGGGGCCAACGTCCTGACTTTC. The chain combines TRBV20-1 with TRBJ2-6, with D possibly being TRBD1 (5 bases). The V gene's germline CDR1 is DFQATT and CDR2 SNEGSKA (reference sequence). The CDR3 has 16 residues. V lost 3 bases to trimming and J lost 0 bases, with 12 bases between them.

This clonotype was counted at least ten times. This beta chain turned up in a library designed for alpha chains; as an off-target read, its abundance says little. This chain uses TRBV6-2 or TRBV6-3 with TRBJ2-6; perhaps TRBD2 as D (5 bases). Between the trimmed V and J ends, which lost 8 bases and 4 bases, there was a span of 18 bases. The CDR3 runs 16 residues. CDR1 MNHEY and CDR2 SVGEGT come from the germline V gene. CDR3 amino acids: CASSLGNGGGANVLTF. In nucleotides, the CDR3 is TGTGCCAGCTCACTAGGAAATGGCGGAGGGGCCAACGTCCTGACTTTC.